The 29 T cell receptor beta chains presented below share a single source sample, sequenced in a study of beta chain features in type 1 diabetes (dated by TCRdb to the late 2010s). Paper-wide results and their limitations: A moderate but significant shortening of TCRB CDR3 length was observed in type 1 diabetes patients in all four CD4+ subsets.

Library prep was done by the immunoSEQ multiplex PCR assay. The High Capacity cDNA Reverse Transcription Kit was used to reverse transcribe all of the isolated RNA, meaning that expressed TCRB transcripts were what got sequenced. TCRdb carries this immuneACCESS record with in-frame sequences only. Its versions omit some clonotypes, under half of them owing to an unresolved V gene in the studies checked, with the rest unexplained. The sample has roughly 340,000 clones on record, 10% to 15% of them singletons. The ten top clones hold 0.0085% to 0.012% of the sample. The antigens for these receptors are not known. The sequenced material came from naive CD4+ T cells from blood. Sample cell subset or site, as interpreted from the label and publication: true naive CD4+ T cells. The receptors stem from a woman younger than 30 with type 1 diabetes.

The rearrangement joins TRBV28 to TRBJ2-7; no definite D call. The CDR3 has 12 residues. Germline CDR1 is MDHEN and CDR2 is SYDVKM. Trimming shortened V by 6 bases and J by 2 bases, and 8 bases separated the two germline ends. The CDR3 nucleotides are TGTGCCAGCAGCAAAACAGCCTACGAGCAGTACTTC. It codes for CASSKTAYEQYF.

This rearrangement joins TRBV4-2 to TRBJ2-3; tentative D call: TRBD2 (5 bases). Trimming removed 3 bases at V and 1 base at J, with 14 bases between. There are 16 residues in the CDR3. Germline V gene sequence: CDR1 LGHNA, CDR2 YNFKEQ. CDR3 residues: CASSQDWLAGTDTQYF. CDR3 bases: TGTGCCAGCAGCCAGGATTGGCTAGCTGGCACAGATACGCAGTATTTT.

This clone turned up a few times. This rearrangement joins TRBV5-1 to TRBJ2-1, with D uncertain. There are 13 residues in the CDR3. The germline CDR1 and CDR2 sequences are SGHRS and YFSETQ. The ends were cut back, 0 bases at V and 6 bases at J, with 7 bases in the middle. CDR3 nucleotide sequence: TGCGCCAGCAGCTTGGAGTCGGTCAATGAGCAGTTCTTC. Protein product: CASSLESVNEQFF.

The table lists this clone with a few counts. The chain uses TRBV14 and TRBJ2-1; D unresolved. CDR1 and CDR2 (germline): SGHDN, FVKESK. V was clipped by 1 base and J by 3 bases, with 4 bases between them. This CDR3 is built from 13 residues. The CDR3 is CASSQGYYNEQFF. The CDR3 DNA follows: TGTGCCAGCAGCCAAGGCTACTACAATGAGCAGTTCTTC.

This clone was observed a few times. The rearrangement uses TRBV7-9 and TRBJ2-7; 9 nucleotides line up with TRBD1. The CDR3 totals 15 residues. The ends lost 4 bases at V and 0 bases at J; junction bases unmatched: 4. Germline loops: CDR1 SEHNR, CDR2 FQNEAQ (reference sequence). CDR3 sequence reads: CASSSGQGISYEQYF. CDR3 DNA sequence: TGTGCCAGCAGCTCCGGACAGGGGATCTCCTACGAGCAGTACTTC.

The chain couples TRBV14 to TRBJ2-5; a possible D gene is TRBD2 (6 bases). The length of the CDR3 is 15 residues. Germline V CDR1 and CDR2: SGHDN, FVKESK. V lost 1 base to trimming and J lost 1 base, with 10 bases between them. DNA for the CDR3: TGTGCCAGCAGCCAAGTCACCGGGGGCCAAGAGACCCAGTACTTC. Its translation: CASSQVTGGQETQYF.

This clone was counted between two and nine times. This chain connects TRBV5-4 to TRBJ2-1, with 10 bases aligning to TRBD2. The germline V gene encodes CDR1 SGHNT and CDR2 YYREEE (reference sequence). The CDR3 runs to 13 residues. With V trimmed by 4 bases and J by 10 bases, 5 bases remained unmatched. The DNA for the CDR3 is TGTGCCAGCAGCGGGACTAGCGTGGAGGAGCAGTTCTTC. Protein sequence: CASSGTSVEEQFF.

This chain uses TRBV7-2 with TRBJ1-6; 7 nucleotides agree with TRBD1. Germline CDR1 and CDR2: SGHTA and FQGNSA. With 5 bases clipped from V and 6 bases from J, the junction kept 7 bases outside the gene matches. The CDR3 consists of 15 residues. The CDR3 coding sequence is TGTGCCAGCAGCGTACAGGGGACTTTTAATTCACCCCTCCACTTT. Translating it yields CASSVQGTFNSPLHF.

This clone was recorded a few times. V is TRBV18 and J is TRBJ1-2, with TRBD1 matching over 9 bases. V lost 6 bases and J lost 5; bases outside the gene matches: 7. The CDR3 is 14 amino acids. Germline V gene data show CDR1 as KGHSH and CDR2 as LQKENI. CDR3 loop: CASSPDDRGYGYTF. CDR3 DNA sequence: TGTGCCAGCTCGCCGGATGACAGGGGGTATGGCTACACCTTC.

Only a few counts were recorded for this clone. This sequence joins TRBV16 and TRBJ1-1, with 7 bases fitting TRBD1. CDR3 size: 16 residues. Trimming cost V 4 bases and J 3 bases; bases outside gene matches: 11. CDR1 is KGHSY and CDR2 is FQNENV in the germline V gene. For the CDR3, the DNA is TGTGCCAGCAGCCGTAACGACAGGGTAGGATACACTGAAGCTTTCTTT. Translated, it gives CASSRNDRVGYTEAFF.

This clone was detected only a few times. The V call is TRBV7-2, the J call TRBJ2-3, with D possibly matching TRBD2 (7 bases). Germline loops: CDR1 SGHTA, CDR2 FQGNSA. The CDR3 sequence is 17 residues long. Trimming removed 1 base at V and 4 bases at J, with 18 bases between. The CDR3: CASSLVNGGGTADTQYF. The CDR3 region has the DNA TGTGCCAGCAGCTTAGTTAATGGGGGGGGCACCGCAGATACGCAGTATTTT.

In regard to this clone: This specimen includes other DNA sequences encoding the same CDR3. The gene calls are TRBV14 and TRBJ2-7, with unresolved D. CDR1 SGHDN and CDR2 FVKESK come from the germline V gene. V dropped 3 bases and J dropped 2 bases, with 2 bases sitting between them. The CDR3 consists of 11 residues. CDR3 residues: CASSHTYEQYF. The CDR3, as DNA: TGTGCCAGCAGCCATACCTACGAGCAGTACTTC.

The chain recombines TRBV7-2 with TRBJ2-7; D is unclear. Germline V lookup: CDR1 SGHTA, CDR2 FQGNSA. The V end was cut by 6 bases, the J end by 2 bases, with 8 bases between. The CDR3 has 12 amino acids. The CDR3 reads CASSSGPYEQYF. In nucleotides, the CDR3 is TGTGCCAGCAGTTCGGGTCCCTACGAGCAGTACTTC.

The V call is TRBV9, the J call TRBJ1-6; TRBD1 matches at 8 bases. CDR3 length: 17 residues. The V gene's germline CDR1 is SGDLS and CDR2 YYNGEE. V shed 3 bases and J 14 bases; nucleotides not matched to a gene: 19. The CDR3 protein is CASSETPGQGGRLTLHF. As DNA, the CDR3 is TGTGCCAGCAGCGAAACCCCAGGACAGGGAGGCCGCCTGACCCTCCACTTT.

This clone has only a few counts. CDR3 sequence (DNA): TGTGCCAGCAGTCCGACTAGCGGGAGGGTAGGCGGGGAGCTGTTTTTT. Protein product: CASSPTSGRVGGELFF. The chain recombines TRBV6-6 with TRBJ2-2; 14 bases fit TRBD2. The CDR3 runs 16 residues. Trimming cost V 5 bases and J 7 bases; bases outside gene matches: 6. CDR1 and CDR2 from the germline V gene are MNHNY and SVGAGI (reference sequence).

The chain is built from TRBV5-4 and TRBJ2-3; 11 nucleotides match TRBD2. The CDR3 runs to 15 residues. Germline values: CDR1 SGHNT, CDR2 YYREEE (reference sequence). V lost 4 bases and J lost 5; bases outside the gene matches: 6. In DNA form, the CDR3 reads TGTGCCAGCAGCACCACTAGCGGGAGTCGAGATACGCAGTATTTT. This gives the protein CASSTTSGSRDTQYF.

The rearrangement joins TRBV4-3 to TRBJ2-1; the match to TRBD2 covers 11 bases. The CDR3 is 16 amino acids. V lost 3 bases, J lost 2 bases, and 3 bases stayed unmatched. Germline V gene lookup returns CDR1 LGHNA and CDR2 YSLEER. The CDR3 DNA is TGCGCCAGCAGCCAGGGACTAGCGGCCCCCTACAATGAGCAGTTCTTC. As protein: CASSQGLAAPYNEQFF.

This clone was seen a handful of times. The V and J genes are TRBV28 and TRBJ2-7; TRBD2 matches at 9 bases. Germline V gene data show CDR1 as MDHEN and CDR2 as SYDVKM. The CDR3 extends over 15 amino acids. The V gene end was trimmed by 0 bases and the J gene end by 3 bases; junction bases not matched to a gene: 3. CDR3 amino acids: CASSLWSSGNYEQYF. The CDR3 coding sequence is TGTGCCAGCAGTTTATGGTCTAGCGGGAACTACGAGCAGTACTTC.

V gene TRBV29-1 combines with J gene TRBJ2-1, with D possibly being TRBD1 (5 bases). V lost 4 bases to trimming and J lost 3 bases, with 16 bases between them. The germline V gene encodes CDR1 SQVTM and CDR2 ANQGSEA. The CDR3 length is 15 residues. Written as DNA, the CDR3 is TGCAGCGTTGCTGTCAGGGTAAAGGGCTACAATGAGCAGTTCTTC. Encoded protein: CSVAVRVKGYNEQFF.

This clone has more than one count but fewer than ten. The gene calls are TRBV19 and TRBJ2-1; D is undetermined. Germline V gene lookup returns CDR1 LNHDA and CDR2 SQIVND (reference sequence). The CDR3 sequence is 12 residues long. V shed 5 bases and J shed 10 bases, with 12 bases lying between them. In nucleotides, the CDR3 is TGTGCCAGTAGTCCCCGTTCCAGAGAGCAGTTCTTC. Encoded protein: CASSPRSREQFF.

This clone was seen only a few times. This chain joins TRBV7-6 and TRBJ2-1; D unclear. Trimming removed 5 bases from V and 6 bases from J, with 8 bases in between. The CDR3 consists of 12 residues. Germline-derived CDR1 and CDR2 are SGHVS and FNYEAQ. The CDR3 protein is CASSRSGNEQFF. The CDR3, as DNA: TGTGCCAGCAGCCGATCAGGCAATGAGCAGTTCTTC. Full variable domain (rest looked up from reference TRBV7-6 and TRBJ2-1): GAGVSQSPRYKVTKRGQDVALRCDPISGHVSLYWYRQALGQGPEFLTYFNYEAQQDKSGLPNDRFSAERPEGSISTLTIQRTEQRDSAMYRCASSRSGNEQFFGPGTRLTVL.

The chain couples TRBV5-4 to TRBJ2-7; 11 nucleotides match TRBD2. Germline loops: CDR1 SGHNT, CDR2 YYREEE (reference sequence). The length of the CDR3 is 14 residues. V lost 5 bases to trimming and J lost 4 bases; unmatched junction nucleotides: 5. Written as DNA, the CDR3 is TGTGCCAGCAGGCCCGGGACTAGCGGTTACGAGCAGTACTTC. Encoded protein: CASRPGTSGYEQYF.

The chain joins TRBV11-2 to TRBJ1-6; 7 bases align to TRBD1. The CDR3 is 14 residues long. Germline CDR1 SGHAT, CDR2 FQNNGV. Trimming removed 5 bases from V and 4 bases from J; junction bases left unmatched: 2. As DNA, the CDR3 is TGTGCCAGCAGCCCGGGACAGTATAATTCACCCCTCCACTTT. It yields the protein CASSPGQYNSPLHF.

The CDR3 sequence is CASSQLTGDEQFF. The CDR3 DNA is TGCGCCAGCAGCCAGCTTACAGGGGATGAGCAGTTCTTC. The V and J genes are TRBV4-3 and TRBJ2-1; the match to TRBD1 covers 7 bases. The CDR3 totals 13 residues. CDR1 is LGHNA and CDR2 is YSLEER in the germline V gene. Unmatched junction bases numbered 4, after V lost 3 bases and J lost 8 bases.

This clone was detected only a few times. V and J are TRBV9 and TRBJ2-1; D perhaps matches TRBD1 (5 bases). Germline V gene data show CDR1 as SGDLS and CDR2 as YYNGEE. V dropped 0 bases and J dropped 2 bases, with 12 bases sitting between them. This CDR3 region has 16 residues. The CDR3 sequence: CASSVDPAGTYNEQFF. The CDR3 DNA reads TGTGCCAGCAGCGTAGACCCTGCAGGGACCTACAATGAGCAGTTCTTC. The full variable domain, with the rest looked up from reference TRBV9 and TRBJ2-1, is DSGVTQTPKHLITATGQRVTLRCSPRSGDLSVYWYQQSLDQGLQFLIQYYNGEERAKGNILERFSAQQFPDLHSELNLSSLELGDSALYFCASSVDPAGTYNEQFFGPGTRLTVL.

The V and J genes are TRBV7-9 and TRBJ2-5, with 9 bases that match TRBD2. This CDR3 comprises 18 residues. Trimming removed 2 bases from V and 0 bases from J; junction bases left unmatched: 10. The germline gives CDR1 SEHNR, CDR2 FQNEAQ (reference sequence). The CDR3 here is CASSLRGPLAGDQETQYF. The CDR3 DNA reads as TGTGCCAGCAGCTTACGCGGGCCGTTAGCGGGAGACCAAGAGACCCAGTACTTC. Full variable domain (remainder filled in from reference TRBV7-9 and TRBJ2-5): DTGVSQNPRHKITKRGQNVTFRCDPISEHNRLYWYRQTLGQGPEFLTYFQNEAQLEKSRLLSDRFSAERPKGSFSTLEIQRTEQGDSAMYLCASSLRGPLAGDQETQYFGPGTRLLVL.

The chain combines TRBV9 with TRBJ2-7, with 14 nucleotides matching TRBD2. This CDR3 has 16 residues. CDR1 is SGDLS and CDR2 is YYNGEE in the germline V gene. The ends lost 4 bases at V and 1 base at J; junction bases unmatched: 4. CDR3 coding DNA: TGTGCCAGCAGCCCTGGGACTAGCGGGAGATCCTACGAGCAGTACTTC. Protein sequence: CASSPGTSGRSYEQYF. Full variable domain (remainder filled in from reference TRBV9 and TRBJ2-7): DSGVTQTPKHLITATGQRVTLRCSPRSGDLSVYWYQQSLDQGLQFLIQYYNGEERAKGNILERFSAQQFPDLHSELNLSSLELGDSALYFCASSPGTSGRSYEQYFGPGTRLTVT.

CDR3 amino acids: CAGFEAFF. The DNA for the CDR3 is TGTGCCGGCTTTGAAGCTTTCTTT. The V call is TRBV19, the J call TRBJ1-1; D is unclear. There are 8 residues in the CDR3. CDR1 and CDR2 from the germline V gene are LNHDA and SQIVND (reference sequence). Deletions cut 11 bases from V and 7 bases from J, with 5 bases between. The whole variable domain, remainder taken from reference TRBV19 and TRBJ1-1, is DGGITQSPKYLFRKEGQNVTLSCEQNLNHDAMYWYRQDPGQGLRLIYYSQIVNDFQKGDIAEGYSVSREKKESFPLTVTSAQKNPTAFYLCAGFEAFFGQGTRLTVV.

V usage is TRBV30 and J usage is TRBJ1-2; 7 bases align to TRBD1. The V segment lost 5 bases and the J segment 4 bases; nucleotides outside the gene matches: 19. The CDR3 sequence is 17 residues long. Looked up from germline, CDR1 is GTSNPN and CDR2 is SVGIG (reference sequence). The CDR3 is CAWELLGTVRRGYGYTF. CDR3 in DNA: TGTGCCTGGGAACTTCTCGGGACAGTCCGTCGGGGCTATGGCTACACCTTC.